The rows below give T cell receptor beta chains drawn from one sample of a study of blood T cell repertoires in COVID-19. Produced via immunoSEQ multiplex PCR; TCRdb's table is partial and in-frame only. Among some 370,000 clones, 80% to 90% were seen once, and the ten largest hold over 9.5%. The sequenced material came from peripheral blood. Receptors originate from a woman aged 25 to 39 with COVID-19, enrolled during active disease. CDR3s include the opening cysteine and the closing phenylalanine or tryptophan. The D gene is left open where the match is weak. Size values are once, few and many counts, or a class for expanded clones, and some rows have none.

>TRBD1|TRBV15|TRBJ1-2|NA
TGTGCCACCAGGCAGGGGACAGGGAAAAACTATGGCTACACCTTC
CATRQGTGKNYGYTF
>TRBD2|TRBV7-2|TRBJ2-4|NA
TGTGCCAGCAGCTTAGGTTCTAGCGGGACTGACATTCAGTACTTC
CASSLGSSGTDIQYF
>TRBD1|TRBV6-5|TRBJ1-1|NA
TGTGCCAGCAGATGGACAGGGAGGATGACTGAAGCTTTCTTT
CASRWTGRMTEAFF
>NA|TRBV3-1/TRBV3-2|TRBJ2-7|NA
TGTGCCAGCAGCCAAGCAAAATCGGAGAGCTCCTACGAGCAGTACTTC
CASSQAKSESSYEQYF
>NA|TRBV28|TRBJ1-5|NA
TGTGCCAGCAGCCCCGCCGGGGGCAATCAGCCCCAGCATTTT
CASSPAGGNQPQHF
>NA|TRBV13|TRBJ1-2|NA
TGTGCCAGCAGCTTTTTTCTGGACTCCCCCTTTGGTGGCTACACCTTC
CASSFFLDSPFGGYTF
>NA|TRBV18|TRBJ2-3|NA
TGTGCCAGCTCCCCCCGTGGAGGGAGCACAGATACGCAGTATTTT
CASSPRGGSTDTQYF
>TRBD1|TRBV2|TRBJ1-4|NA
TGTGCCAGCAGGGAGACAGGGGCAACTAATGAAAAACTGTTTTTT
CASRETGATNEKLFF
>NA|TRBV9|TRBJ1-3|NA
TGTGCCAGCAGCGTAGCGGGGGTCCCTGGAAACACCATATATTTT
CASSVAGVPGNTIYF
>TRBD1|TRBV29-1|TRBJ2-7|NA
TGCAGCGTAGCGGGACAGGGCGAGTACGAGCAGTACTTC
CSVAGQGEYEQYF
>NA|TRBV9|TRBJ1-6|NA
TGTGCCAGCAGCCCCGACTCCCCCGCGGCGACCCTCCACTTT
CASSPDSPAATLHF
>TRBD1|TRBV6-2/TRBV6-3|TRBJ1-5|few
TGTGCCAGCAGCGACAGGGGTGGGCAGCCCCAGCATTTT
CASSDRGGQPQHF
>TRBD2|TRBV6-5|TRBJ2-1|NA
TGTGCCACCCGGACTAGCGGCTACAATGAGCAGTTCTTC
CATRTSGYNEQFF
>NA|TRBV28|TRBJ2-3|NA
TGTGCCAGCAGTACCCCAGGGGCAGATACGCAGTATTTT
CASSTPGADTQYF
>TRBD2|TRBV5-1|TRBJ2-7|NA
TGCGCCAGCAGCCCGTGGACTAGCGGGACCCCTTACGAGCAGTACTTC
CASSPWTSGTPYEQYF
>NA|TRBV28|TRBJ1-2|NA
TGTGCCAGCAGTTTATTAGGGCGCAGGACTCTTACCTATGGCTACACCTTC
CASSLLGRRTLTYGYTF
>NA|TRBV5-6|TRBJ2-2|NA
TGTGCCAGCAGCTTAGAAGGGGTTAAGAGCACCGGGGAGCTGTTTTTT
CASSLEGVKSTGELFF
>TRBD2|TRBV9|TRBJ2-1|NA
TGTGCCAGCAGCGCAACCGGGACTAGCGCGAACAATGAGCAGTTCTTC
CASSATGTSANNEQFF
>NA|TRBV3-1/TRBV3-2|TRBJ2-2|once
TGTGCCAGCAGCCAAGAGTCGGGAAGAAGACAAACCGGGGAGCTGTTTTTT
CASSQESGRRQTGELFF
>NA|TRBV5-1|TRBJ1-1|NA
TGCGCCAGCAGCTCCGGGACTCTGAACACTGAAGCTTTCTTT
CASSSGTLNTEAFF
>NA|TRBV28|TRBJ2-3|few
TGTGCCAGCAGCCTATCCAGCGGGCGCAAAGGAGATACGCAGTATTTT
CASSLSSGRKGDTQYF
>NA|TRBV6-5|TRBJ1-1|NA
TGTGCCAGCAGCCCCCCGCAGGCTACTGAAGCTTTCTTT
CASSPPQATEAFF